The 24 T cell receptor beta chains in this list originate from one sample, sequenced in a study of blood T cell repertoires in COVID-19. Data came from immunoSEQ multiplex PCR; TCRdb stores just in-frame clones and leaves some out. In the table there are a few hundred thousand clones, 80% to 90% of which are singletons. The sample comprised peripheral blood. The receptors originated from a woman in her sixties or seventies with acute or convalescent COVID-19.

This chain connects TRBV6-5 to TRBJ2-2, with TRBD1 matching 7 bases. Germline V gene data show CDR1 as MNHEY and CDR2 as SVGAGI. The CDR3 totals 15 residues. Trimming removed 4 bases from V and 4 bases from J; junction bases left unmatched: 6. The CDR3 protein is CASSLGQRFTGELFF. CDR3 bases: TGTGCCAGCAGTTTGGGACAGAGATTCACCGGGGAGCTGTTTTTT.

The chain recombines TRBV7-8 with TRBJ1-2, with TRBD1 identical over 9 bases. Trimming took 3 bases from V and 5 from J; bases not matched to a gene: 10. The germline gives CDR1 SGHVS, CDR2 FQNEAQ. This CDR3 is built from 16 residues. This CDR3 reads CASSLGGEGQGYGYTF. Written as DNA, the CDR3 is TGTGCCAGCAGCTTGGGAGGGGAGGGACAGGGATATGGCTACACCTTC.

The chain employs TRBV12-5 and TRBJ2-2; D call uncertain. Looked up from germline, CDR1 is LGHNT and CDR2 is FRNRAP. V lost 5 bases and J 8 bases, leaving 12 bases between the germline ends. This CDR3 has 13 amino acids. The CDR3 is CASGRQLPGELFF. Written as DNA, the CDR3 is TGTGCTAGTGGTCGTCAACTTCCGGGGGAGCTGTTTTTT.

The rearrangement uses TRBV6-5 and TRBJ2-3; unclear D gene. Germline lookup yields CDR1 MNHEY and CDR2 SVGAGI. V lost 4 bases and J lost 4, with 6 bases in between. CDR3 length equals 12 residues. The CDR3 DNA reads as TGTGCCAGCAGTTCTGAGGCAGATACGCAGTATTTT. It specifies CASSSEADTQYF.

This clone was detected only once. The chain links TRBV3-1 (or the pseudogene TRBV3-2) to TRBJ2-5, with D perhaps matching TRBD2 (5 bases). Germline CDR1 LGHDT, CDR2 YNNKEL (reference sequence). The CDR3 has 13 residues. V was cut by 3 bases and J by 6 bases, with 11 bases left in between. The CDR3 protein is CASSQLAGQTQYF. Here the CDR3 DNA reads TGTGCCAGCAGCCAGCTAGCCGGTCAGACCCAGTACTTC.

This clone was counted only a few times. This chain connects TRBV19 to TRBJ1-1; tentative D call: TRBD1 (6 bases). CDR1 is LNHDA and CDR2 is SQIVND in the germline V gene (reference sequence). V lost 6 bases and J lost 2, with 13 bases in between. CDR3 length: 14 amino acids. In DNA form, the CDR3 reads TGTGCCAGTAGCATTACACAGGGCAACACTGAAGCTTTCTTT. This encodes CASSITQGNTEAFF.

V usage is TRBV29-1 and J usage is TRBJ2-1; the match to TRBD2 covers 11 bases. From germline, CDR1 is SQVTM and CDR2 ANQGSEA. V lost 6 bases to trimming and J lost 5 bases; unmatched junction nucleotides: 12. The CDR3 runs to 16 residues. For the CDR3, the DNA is TGCAGCGTCCCCCCGTGGGCTAGCGGGGGGAACAATGAGCAGTTCTTC. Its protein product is CSVPPWASGGNNEQFF.

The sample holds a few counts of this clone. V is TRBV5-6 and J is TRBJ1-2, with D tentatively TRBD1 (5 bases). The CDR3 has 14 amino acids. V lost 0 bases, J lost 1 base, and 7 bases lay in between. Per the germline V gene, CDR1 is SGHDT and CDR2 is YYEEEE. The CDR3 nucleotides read TGTGCCAGCAGCTTGGGACAGATTAACTATGGCTACACCTTC. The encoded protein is CASSLGQINYGYTF. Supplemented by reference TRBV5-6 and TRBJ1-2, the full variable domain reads DAGVTQSPTHLIKTRGQQVTLRCSPKSGHDTVSWYQQALGQGPQFIFQYYEEEERQRGNFPDRFSGHQFPNYSSELNVNALLLGDSALYLCASSLGQINYGYTFGSGTRLTVV.

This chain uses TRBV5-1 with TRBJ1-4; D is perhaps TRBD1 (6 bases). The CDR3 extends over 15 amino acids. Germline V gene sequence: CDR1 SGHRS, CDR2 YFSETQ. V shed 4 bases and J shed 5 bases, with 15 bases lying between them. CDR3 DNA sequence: TGCGCCAGCAGCCCTACAGGGAAAGTAAATGAAAAACTGTTTTTT. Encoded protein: CASSPTGKVNEKLFF.

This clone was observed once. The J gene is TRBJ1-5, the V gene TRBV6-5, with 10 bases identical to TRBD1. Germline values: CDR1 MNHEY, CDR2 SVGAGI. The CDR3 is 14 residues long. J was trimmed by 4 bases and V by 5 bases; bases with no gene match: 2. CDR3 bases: TGTGCCAGCAGTCCGGACAGGGGGAATCAGCCCCAGCATTTT. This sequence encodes CASSPDRGNQPQHF.

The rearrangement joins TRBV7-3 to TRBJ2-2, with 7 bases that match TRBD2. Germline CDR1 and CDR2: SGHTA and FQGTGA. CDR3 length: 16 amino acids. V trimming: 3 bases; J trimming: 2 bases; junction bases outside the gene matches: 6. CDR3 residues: CASSFLGTINTGELFF. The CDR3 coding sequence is TGTGCCAGCAGCTTTCTCGGGACTATAAACACCGGGGAGCTGTTTTTT.

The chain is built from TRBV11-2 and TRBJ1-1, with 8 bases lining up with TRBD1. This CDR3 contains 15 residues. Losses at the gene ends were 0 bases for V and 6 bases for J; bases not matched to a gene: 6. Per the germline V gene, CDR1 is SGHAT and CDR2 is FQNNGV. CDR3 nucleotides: TGTGCCAGCAGCTTAGATCAGGGGGCATCTGCTGAAGCTTTCTTT. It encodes CASSLDQGASAEAFF.

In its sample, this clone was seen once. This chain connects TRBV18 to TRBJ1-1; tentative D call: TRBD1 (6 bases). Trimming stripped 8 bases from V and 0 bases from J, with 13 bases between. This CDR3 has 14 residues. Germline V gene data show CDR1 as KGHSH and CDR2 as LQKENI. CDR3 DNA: TGTGCCAGCACTCAACAGGGATTGAACACTGAAGCTTTCTTT. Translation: CASTQQGLNTEAFF.

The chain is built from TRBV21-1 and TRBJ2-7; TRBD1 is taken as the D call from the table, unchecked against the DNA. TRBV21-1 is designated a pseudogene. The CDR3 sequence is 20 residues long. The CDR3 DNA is TGTGCCAGCAGCAAGACCTTCTGGGCAGCCTGTCGAACCCACTCGTACGAGCAGTACTTC. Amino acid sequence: CASSKTFWAACRTHSYEQYF.

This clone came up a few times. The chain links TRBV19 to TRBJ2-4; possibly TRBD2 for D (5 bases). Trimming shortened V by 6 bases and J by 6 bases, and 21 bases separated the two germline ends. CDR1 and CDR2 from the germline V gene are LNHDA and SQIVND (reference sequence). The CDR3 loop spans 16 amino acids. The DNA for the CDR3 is TGTGCCAGTAGCCCAGGCCGCAGGCCTGGAGGAAACATTCAGTACTTC. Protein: CASSPGRRPGGNIQYF.

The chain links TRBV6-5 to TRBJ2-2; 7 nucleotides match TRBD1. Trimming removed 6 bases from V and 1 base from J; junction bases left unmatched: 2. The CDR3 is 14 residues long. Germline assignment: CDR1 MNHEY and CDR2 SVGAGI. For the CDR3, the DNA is TGTGCCAGCAGACGACAGGGGAACACCGGGGAGCTGTTTTTT. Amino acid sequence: CASRRQGNTGELFF.

CDR3 in DNA: TGTGCCAGCAGCCACTCGTCAGGGGGCACTTATGAAGCTTTCTTT. It translates to CASSHSSGGTYEAFF. The chain carries TRBV3-1 (or the pseudogene TRBV3-2) and TRBJ1-1, with TRBD1 identical over 8 bases. The length of the CDR3 is 15 residues. Trimming took 3 bases from V and 7 from J; bases not matched to a gene: 10. The germline V gene encodes CDR1 LGHDT and CDR2 YNNKEL (reference sequence).

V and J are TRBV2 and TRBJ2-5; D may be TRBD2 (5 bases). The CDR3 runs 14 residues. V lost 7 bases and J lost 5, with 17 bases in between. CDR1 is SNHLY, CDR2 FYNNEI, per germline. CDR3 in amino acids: CASISFEGPETQYF. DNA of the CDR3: TGTGCCAGCATATCTTTTGAGGGCCCCGAGACCCAGTACTTC.

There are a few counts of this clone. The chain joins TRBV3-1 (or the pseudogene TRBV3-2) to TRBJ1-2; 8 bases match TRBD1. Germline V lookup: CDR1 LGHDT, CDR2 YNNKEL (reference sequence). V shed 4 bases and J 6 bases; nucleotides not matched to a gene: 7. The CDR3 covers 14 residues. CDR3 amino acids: CASSRWTGTDGYTF. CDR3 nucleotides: TGTGCCAGCAGCCGGTGGACAGGGACGGATGGCTACACCTTC.

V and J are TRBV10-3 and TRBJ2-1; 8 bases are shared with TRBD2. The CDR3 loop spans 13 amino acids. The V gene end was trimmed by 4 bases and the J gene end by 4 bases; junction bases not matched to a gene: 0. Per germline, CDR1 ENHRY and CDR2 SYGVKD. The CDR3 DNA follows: TGTGCCATCAGTGTAGCGGGGTACAATGAGCAGTTCTTC. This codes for CAISVAGYNEQFF.

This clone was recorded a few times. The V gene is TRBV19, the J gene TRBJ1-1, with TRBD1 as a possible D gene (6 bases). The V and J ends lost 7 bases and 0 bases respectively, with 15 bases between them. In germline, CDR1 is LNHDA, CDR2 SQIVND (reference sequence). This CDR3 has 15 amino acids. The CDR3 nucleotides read TGTGCCAGTAAGAACGGGGGGCTAATGAACACTGAAGCTTTCTTT. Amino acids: CASKNGGLMNTEAFF.

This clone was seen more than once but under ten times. DNA for the CDR3: TGTGCCAGCAGCCACCCGGGGGTTATGTACGAGCAGTACTTC. Its translation is CASSHPGVMYEQYF. The chain combines TRBV7-9 with TRBJ2-7, with D possibly matching TRBD2 (6 bases). CDR1 and CDR2 (germline): SEHNR, FQNEAQ (reference sequence). The CDR3 loop spans 14 amino acids. The ends were cut back, 5 bases at V and 4 bases at J, with 15 bases in the middle.

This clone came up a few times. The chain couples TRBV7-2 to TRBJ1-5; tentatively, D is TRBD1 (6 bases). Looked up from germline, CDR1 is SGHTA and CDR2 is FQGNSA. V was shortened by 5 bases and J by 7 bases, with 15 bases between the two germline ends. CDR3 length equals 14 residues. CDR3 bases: TGTGCCAGCAGCCCTCGAGGGGGAAGACAGCCCCAGCATTTT. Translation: CASSPRGGRQPQHF.

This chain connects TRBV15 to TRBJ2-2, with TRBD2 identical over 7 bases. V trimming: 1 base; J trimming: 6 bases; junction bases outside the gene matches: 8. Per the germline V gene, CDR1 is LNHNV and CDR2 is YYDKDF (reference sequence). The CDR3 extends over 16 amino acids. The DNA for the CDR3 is TGTGCCACCAGCAGAGGGTTGACGGGGGGTGCCGGGGAGCTGTTTTTT. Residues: CATSRGLTGGAGELFF.